What follows are 26 T cell receptor beta chains derived from one specimen sequenced in a study of glioma-infiltrating T cells. Amplification of TCR alpha and beta CDR3 regions from RNA used iRepertoire nested multiplex PCR. TCRdb reprocessed the multiplex PCR reads with MiXCR, giving one entry per CDR3 protein. The sample shows fewer than 250,000 distinct CDR3 sequences, around 30% of them seen only once. The sequencing input was glioma tissue, nonneoplastic brain tissue, or PBMCs (not recorded which). These receptors were collected from a human donor with low-grade glioma or glioblastoma, undergoing nonglioma brain surgery, or in good health (not recorded which).

This clonotype came up many times. V and J are TRBV15 and TRBJ2-1, with D perhaps matching TRBD2 (5 bases). Germline V gene lookup returns CDR1 LNHNV and CDR2 YYDKDF (reference sequence). The CDR3 loop spans 13 amino acids. V dropped 1 base and J dropped 10 bases, with 11 bases sitting between them. The CDR3 nucleotides are TGTGCCACCAGCAGAGTTGAGGGCGGCGAGCAGTTCTTC. It yields the protein CATSRVEGGEQFF.

This clonotype was picked up many times. The rearrangement joins TRBV20-1 to TRBJ2-1, with TRBD2 matching 9 bases. The CDR3 extends over 15 amino acids. The germline CDR1 and CDR2 sequences are DFQATT and SNEGSKA (reference sequence). Trimming took 3 bases from V and 3 from J; bases not matched to a gene: 6. The CDR3 DNA is TGCAGTGCTAGCCCAACTAGCGGGTACTACAATGAGCAGTTCTTC. Translation: CSASPTSGYYNEQFF.

This clonotype was observed a single time. The chain uses TRBV29-1 and TRBJ1-1; 7 positions agree with TRBD1. V shed 6 bases, J shed 4 bases, and the junction held 11 bases outside the gene matches. Germline values: CDR1 SQVTM, CDR2 ANQGSEA. The CDR3 loop spans 14 amino acids. CDR3 sequence: CSVPAGTASTEAFF. For the CDR3, the DNA is TGCAGCGTCCCTGCCGGGACAGCGAGCACTGAAGCTTTCTTT.

This clonotype appeared many times. CDR3 region: CASSSTGDSGNTIYF. CDR3 sequence (DNA): TGTGCCAGCAGCAGTACAGGCGACTCTGGAAACACCATATATTTT. This rearrangement joins TRBV6-1 to TRBJ1-3; D perhaps matches TRBD1 (5 bases). The CDR3 covers 15 residues. Germline V gene sequence: CDR1 MNHNS, CDR2 SASEGT. V lost 6 bases and J lost 0, with 12 bases in between.

This clonotype was observed a handful of times. The CDR3 DNA sequence: TGTGCCAGCAGCTCCAGGAAGGGGGTCGAGCAGTACTTC. Encoded protein: CASSSRKGVEQYF. The V gene is TRBV5-5, the J gene TRBJ2-7; tentatively, D is TRBD1 (6 bases). V dropped 3 bases and J dropped 6 bases, with 13 bases sitting between them. There are 13 residues in the CDR3. Per germline, CDR1 SGHKS and CDR2 YYEKEE (reference sequence).

This clonotype was detected many times. V usage is TRBV24-1 and J usage is TRBJ2-2, with a tentative D call TRBD2 (5 bases). Germline values: CDR1 KGHDR, CDR2 SFDVKD. Trimming cost V 9 bases and J 5 bases, with 12 bases left between them. The CDR3 is 13 amino acids. CDR3 sequence reads: CATSGERTGELFF. DNA of the CDR3: TGTGCCACCTCCGGGGAAAGGACCGGGGAGCTGTTTTTT.

Regarding this clonotype: This may arise from a read error, as a much more abundant clone is one base away. V is TRBV29-1 and J is TRBJ1-2, with 7 nucleotides matching TRBD1. The germline V gene encodes CDR1 SQVTM and CDR2 ANQGSEA. The CDR3 consists of 11 residues. The CDR3 sequence: CRGGGGNGYTF. The CDR3 DNA is TGCAGAGGGGGCGGGGGAAATGGCTACACCTTC.

The chain uses TRBV19 and TRBJ2-1, with D hard to call. Germline V gene lookup returns CDR1 LNHDA and CDR2 SQIVND (reference sequence). There are 15 residues in the CDR3. With 6 bases removed from V and 0 bases from J, the gap between germline ends came to 12 bases. CDR3 sequence: CASRKESDSYNEQFF. The CDR3 DNA is TGTGCCAGTAGGAAAGAGAGCGACTCCTACAATGAGCAGTTCTTC.

The V and J genes are TRBV7-3 and TRBJ2-1, with 13 bases fitting TRBD2. CDR3 length equals 15 residues. Trimming removed 5 bases from V and 9 bases from J; junction bases left unmatched: 7. CDR1 and CDR2 from the germline V gene are SGHTA and FQGTGA. The DNA of the CDR3 is TGTGCCAGCAGCCGCGGACTAGCGGGAGCGAGTGAGCAGTTCTTC. Its protein product is CASSRGLAGASEQFF.

About this clonotype itself: A much bigger clone sits one base away, suggesting this may be a read error. The chain recombines TRBV10-3 with TRBJ1-1; D is unresolved. Germline V gene sequence: CDR1 ENHRY, CDR2 SYGVKD. The CDR3 extends over 16 amino acids. The CDR3 loop is CAIKGSPTFLKTEAFF. For the CDR3, the DNA is TGTGCCATCAAGGGATCGCCGACTTTTTTGAAGACTGAAGCTTTCTTT.

Comments on this clonotype: A read error may produce the germline difference seen at one junction end. This chain uses TRBV10-3 with TRBJ1-5; D call uncertain. The CDR3 loop spans 12 amino acids. From germline, CDR1 is ENHRY and CDR2 SYGVKD. The CDR3 coding sequence is TGCGCCATCAGTGGAGGCAATCAGCCCCAGAATTTT. Protein product: CAISGGNQPQNF.

This clonotype was counted a few times. V and J are TRBV29-1 and TRBJ2-7; D unresolved. Germline-derived CDR1 and CDR2 are SQVTM and ANQGSEA. Deletions cut 5 bases from V and 3 bases from J, with 14 bases between. There are 13 residues in the CDR3. CDR3 in amino acids: CSVSGSNNYEQYF. The CDR3 region has the DNA TGCAGCGTTTCCGGGTCCAACAACTACGAGCAGTACTTC.

Concerning this clonotype: A read error is possible here, since a much larger clone lies one base away. This sequence joins TRBV2 and TRBJ2-3; the match to TRBD2 covers 14 bases. V shed 1 base and J 5 bases; nucleotides not matched to a gene: 5. Germline CDR1 is SNHLY and CDR2 is FYNNEI. The CDR3 runs to 17 residues. The CDR3 DNA reads TGTGCCAGCAGTGAAGTGATCGGGACTAGCGGGAGAGATACGCAGTATTTT. It encodes CASSEVIGTSGRDTQYF.

This clonotype was seen repeatedly, ten times or more. The V call is TRBV20-1, the J call TRBJ1-2; D uncertain. CDR3 length equals 13 residues. Germline CDR1 reads DFQATT; CDR2 reads SNEGSKA (reference sequence). Trimming stripped 6 bases from V and 7 bases from J, with 18 bases between. CDR3: CSAPRITMAGYTF. The DNA for the CDR3 is TGCAGTGCCCCCAGGATAACTATGGCTGGCTACACCTTC.

Notes on this clonotype: Being one base from a much bigger clone, this may be a read error. The genes are TRBV29-1 and TRBJ2-1; D is unresolved. The V end was cut by 5 bases, the J end by 5 bases, with 13 bases between. This CDR3 has 13 residues. Looked up from germline, CDR1 is SQVTM and CDR2 is ANQGSEA. The CDR3 bases are TGCAGCGTTCTATTTAAGGGCCACAATGAGCAGTTCTTC. Translated, it gives CSVLFKGHNEQFF.

On this clonotype itself: This may arise from a read error, as a much more abundant clone is one base away. The chain joins TRBV10-3 to TRBJ2-7, with 9 positions matching TRBD1. The J segment lost 5 bases and the V segment lost 7 bases, leaving 6 bases of the junction unmatched. From germline, CDR1 is ENHRY and CDR2 SYGVKD. This CDR3 is built from 13 residues. CDR3 loop: CAIIGDRAHEQYF. The CDR3 DNA follows: TGTGCCATCATTGGGGACAGGGCCCACGAGCAGTACTTC.

This clonotype was counted between two and nine times. The V gene is TRBV7-2, the J gene TRBJ2-7; tentatively, D is TRBD2 (5 bases). CDR1 and CDR2 from the germline V gene are SGHTA and FQGNSA. The V and J ends lost 1 base and 3 bases respectively, with 13 bases between them. The CDR3 contains 15 residues. The CDR3 region is CASSLETGKDYEQYF. The DNA of the CDR3 is TGTGCCAGCAGCTTAGAAACGGGGAAGGACTACGAGCAGTACTTC.

This rearrangement joins TRBV27 to TRBJ1-2; 8 nucleotides agree with TRBD1. The V gene end was trimmed by 11 bases and the J gene end by 6 bases; junction bases not matched to a gene: 14. CDR1 and CDR2 (germline): MNHEY, SMNVEV (reference sequence). The CDR3 has 14 residues. The CDR3 bases are TGTGCCGGCCGTCGACTCTCAGGGGGCGATGGCTACACCTTC. Translation gives CAGRRLSGGDGYTF.

In the case of this clonotype: Here the CDR3 omits its conserved ending phenylalanine or tryptophan, so a read error is the likely source. The chain uses TRBV28 and TRBJ2-1, with a possible D match to TRBD2 (5 bases). This CDR3 is 10 amino acids long. CDR1 MDHEN and CDR2 SYDVKM come from the germline V gene. V lost 6 bases and J lost 9, with 6 bases in between. The CDR3 loop is CASRLGEQFL. The CDR3 DNA follows: TGTGCCAGCAGACTAGGTGAGCAGTTCTTG.

This clonotype was seen at least ten times. The chain carries TRBV4-2 and TRBJ2-7, with D hard to call. The CDR3 is 13 residues long. V lost 5 bases to trimming and J lost 1 base, with 9 bases between them. Germline CDR1 LGHNA, CDR2 YNFKEQ. CDR3 protein: CASSFSRSYEQYF. CDR3 coding DNA: TGTGCCAGCAGCTTTAGCAGATCCTACGAGCAGTACTTC.

At least ten counts were recorded for this clonotype. The chain combines TRBV7-2 with TRBJ1-1; D call uncertain. This CDR3 region has 15 residues. With 5 bases removed from V and 2 bases from J, the gap between germline ends came to 15 bases. CDR1 is SGHTA and CDR2 is FQGNSA in the germline V gene. CDR3 in amino acids: CASSPKSALNTEAFF. CDR3 sequence (DNA): TGTGCCAGCAGCCCCAAGTCTGCCCTTAACACTGAAGCTTTCTTT. The entire variable domain, with the rest obtained from reference TRBV7-2 and TRBJ1-1, is as follows: GAGVSQSPSNKVTEKGKDVELRCDPISGHTALYWYRQSLGQGLEFLIYFQGNSAPDKSGLPSDRFSAERTGGSVSTLTIQRTQQEDSAVYLCASSPKSALNTEAFFGQGTRLTVV.

The rearrangement uses TRBV6-6 and TRBJ2-3; D may match TRBD1 or TRBD2 (6 bases each). V was clipped by 8 bases and J by 6 bases, with 9 bases between them. Per germline, CDR1 MNHNY and CDR2 SVGAGI (reference sequence). There are 11 residues in the CDR3. The CDR3 protein is CASQGRDTQYF. CDR3 in DNA: TGTGCCAGCCAGGGGAGGGATACGCAGTATTTT.

This clonotype came up many times. The chain links TRBV28 to TRBJ1-4; D perhaps matches TRBD1 (5 bases). CDR1 MDHEN and CDR2 SYDVKM come from the germline V gene. CDR3 length: 16 amino acids. Trimming took 6 bases from V and 1 from J, leaving 15 bases between them. This CDR3 reads CASRNPPGKTNEKLFF. In nucleotides, the CDR3 is TGTGCCAGCAGAAATCCCCCAGGGAAAACTAATGAAAAACTGTTTTTT.

This clonotype has a handful of counts. The chain employs TRBV11-2 and TRBJ1-4; a weak D match, TRBD1 (6 bases). The germline V and J ends were trimmed by 4 bases and 5 bases, with 14 bases remaining between them. Looked up from germline, CDR1 is SGHAT and CDR2 is FQNNGV. The CDR3 runs 15 residues. The CDR3: CASSYGQSSNEKLFF. In DNA, the CDR3 is TGTGCCAGCAGCTATGGACAGTCTTCGAATGAAAAACTGTTTTTT. The full variable domain, in which reference TRBV11-2 and TRBJ1-4 provide the parts outside the CDR3, is EAGVAQSPRYKIIEKRQSVAFWCNPISGHATLYWYQQILGQGPKLLIQFQNNGVVDDSQLPKDRFSAERLKGVDSTLKIQPAKLEDSAVYLCASSYGQSSNEKLFFGSGTQLSVL.

In the case of this clonotype: One base away lies a much larger clone, so this may be a sequencing read error. The chain employs TRBV4-2 and TRBJ1-2; D perhaps matches TRBD1 (6 bases). The germline CDR1 and CDR2 sequences are LGHNA and YNFKEQ. The CDR3 is 14 amino acids. Here the CDR3 DNA reads TGTGCCAGCAGCCAACGTGGGACAACCTATGGCCACACCTTC. It encodes CASSQRGTTYGHTF.

The DNA for the CDR3 is TGTGCCAGCAGGTCTGGATCCGAGGGCAATGAGCAGTACTTC. This codes for CASRSGSEGNEQYF. The rearrangement links TRBV12-3 or TRBV12-4 to TRBJ2-7; TRBD2 is a possible D gene (5 bases). The CDR3 contains 14 residues. V gave up 6 bases and J gave up 7 bases, with 19 bases separating them.